Following are 15 T cell receptor beta chains from one sample sequenced in a study of OX40 agonist ivuxolimab in advanced cancers. Method: immunoSEQ multiplex PCR; TCRdb's copy keeps in-frame clones and lacks some. Seen here are about 80,000 clones, 87% observed once, and the top ten hold roughly 0.35%. This specimen was CD4+ or CD8+ T cells sorted from blood, taken in a trial of the OX40 agonist ivuxolimab. The receptors derive from an adult with an advanced solid tumor such as melanoma, head and neck, liver or kidney cancer.

V gene TRBV6-1 combines with J gene TRBJ2-1; D possibly uses TRBD1 or TRBD2 (5 bases each). CDR3 size: 15 residues. V was trimmed by 3 bases and J by 5 bases, leaving 14 bases between them. From germline, CDR1 is MNHNS and CDR2 SASEGT. CDR3 protein: CASSDPGREHNEQFF. For the CDR3, the DNA is TGTGCCAGCAGTGATCCGGGACGAGAGCACAATGAGCAGTTCTTC.

The rearrangement joins TRBV19 to TRBJ1-2; 7 bases line up with TRBD1. V was pared by 6 bases and J by 2 bases, with 6 bases of the junction left unmatched. Germline V gene data show CDR1 as LNHDA and CDR2 as SQIVND (reference sequence). The CDR3 is made up of 14 amino acids. The CDR3 region has the DNA TGTGCCAGTAGCCAGACAGGGTCCAACTATGGCTACACCTTC. This gives the protein CASSQTGSNYGYTF. Full variable domain (outside the CDR3, taken from reference TRBV19 and TRBJ1-2): DGGITQSPKYLFRKEGQNVTLSCEQNLNHDAMYWYRQDPGQGLRLIYYSQIVNDFQKGDIAEGYSVSREKKESFPLTVTSAQKNPTAFYLCASSQTGSNYGYTFGSGTRLTVV.

This clone has just one count. This rearrangement joins TRBV9 to TRBJ2-1; 7 bases fit TRBD2. The germline CDR1 and CDR2 sequences are SGDLS and YYNGEE. The CDR3 contains 15 residues. Losses at the gene ends were 0 bases for V and 3 bases for J; bases not matched to a gene: 3. Here the CDR3 DNA reads TGTGCCAGCAGCGTAGCTTCTAGCGGCTACAATGAGCAGTTCTTC. It encodes CASSVASSGYNEQFF.

This sequence joins TRBV11-2 and TRBJ2-1; D ambiguous. This CDR3 comprises 13 residues. Germline V gene data show CDR1 as SGHAT and CDR2 as FQNNGV. Trimming cost V 5 bases and J 10 bases, with 15 bases left between them. CDR3 sequence (DNA): TGTGCCAGCAGCGTGGAAAGGAAAGGCGAGCAGTTCTTC. Translating gives CASSVERKGEQFF.

The rearrangement joins TRBV28 to TRBJ2-3; 13 bases map to TRBD2. CDR3 length: 18 amino acids. With 6 bases clipped from V and 1 base from J, the junction kept 10 bases outside the gene matches. Germline-derived CDR1 and CDR2 are MDHEN and SYDVKM. CDR3 sequence: CASSAPVGTSGGTDTQYF. Written as DNA, the CDR3 is TGTGCCAGCAGCGCGCCGGTCGGGACTAGCGGGGGCACAGATACGCAGTATTTT.

V gene TRBV27 combines with J gene TRBJ2-1; 10 nucleotides agree with TRBD2. The CDR3 is 15 amino acids. V lost 3 bases and J lost 6; bases outside the gene matches: 5. Germline CDR1 and CDR2: MNHEY and SMNVEV (reference sequence). CDR3 loop: CASSFTSGKGNEQFF. In DNA, the CDR3 is TGTGCCAGCAGTTTCACTAGCGGGAAAGGCAATGAGCAGTTCTTC.

V and J are TRBV7-9 and TRBJ1-1; possibly TRBD1 for D (6 bases). The CDR3 is made up of 15 amino acids. Trimming took 7 bases from V and 1 from J, leaving 16 bases between them. Per germline, CDR1 SEHNR and CDR2 FQNEAQ (reference sequence). The DNA for the CDR3 is TGTGCCAGCACCCCCTCCGGGACACCGAACACTGAAGCTTTCTTT. This codes for CASTPSGTPNTEAFF.

The gene calls are TRBV10-1 and TRBJ2-5, with D maybe TRBD1 (5 bases). Germline V lookup: CDR1 WNHNN, CDR2 SYGVQD (reference sequence). Trimming removed 3 bases from V and 5 bases from J, with 13 bases in between. CDR3 size: 14 residues. CDR3 bases: TGCGCCAGCAGTGACCCCAGGGATTGGGAGACCCAGTACTTC. Protein product: CASSDPRDWETQYF.

The J gene is TRBJ1-4, the V gene TRBV5-6, with D possibly being TRBD1 (5 bases). CDR1 is SGHDT and CDR2 is YYEEEE in the germline V gene. The CDR3 runs to 15 residues. Trimming pared 1 base from V and 8 bases from J, leaving 15 bases between. CDR3: CASSLSGMEEEKLFF. The CDR3 DNA is TGTGCCAGCAGCTTGTCAGGGATGGAGGAGGAAAAACTGTTTTTT.

The gene calls are TRBV28 and TRBJ2-2; the match to TRBD1 covers 12 bases. Germline trimming cut 6 bases from V and 6 bases from J; bases unmatched to any gene: 5. Germline loops: CDR1 MDHEN, CDR2 SYDVKM. This CDR3 contains 15 residues. CDR3 sequence (DNA): TGTGCCAGCAGCCTTTGGGACAGGGGGCCCGGGGAGCTGTTTTTT. Translated, it gives CASSLWDRGPGELFF.

The chain joins TRBV18 to TRBJ1-3; D is uncertain. This CDR3 is 16 amino acids long. V lost 6 bases to trimming and J lost 0 bases, with 15 bases between them. Germline values: CDR1 KGHSH, CDR2 LQKENI. As DNA, the CDR3 is TGTGCCAGCTCCCTCGGGCCCCCTCGCTCTGGAAACACCATATATTTT. This gives the protein CASSLGPPRSGNTIYF.

This clone was seen a few times. The chain carries TRBV6-5 and TRBJ1-6; 7 bases match TRBD1. The CDR3 runs 12 residues. V was clipped by 6 bases and J by 14 bases; unmatched bases: 7. Per germline, CDR1 MNHEY and CDR2 SVGAGI. CDR3 DNA: TGTGCCAGCAGGTACAGGGGAGGATCCCTCCACTTT. Translating gives CASRYRGGSLHF.

This clone has a handful of counts. Here the CDR3 reads CASSLNTGELFF. Written as DNA, the CDR3 is TGTGCCAGCAGCTTGAACACCGGGGAGCTGTTTTTT. The genes are TRBV5-6 and TRBJ2-2, with D hard to call. CDR1 is SGHDT, CDR2 YYEEEE, per germline. Trimming took 1 base from V and 2 from J, leaving 0 bases between them. This CDR3 spans 12 amino acids.

The chain combines TRBV5-6 with TRBJ2-1; 10 nucleotides line up with TRBD1. The trim removed 4 bases at V and 7 bases at J, leaving 8 bases unmatched. This CDR3 region has 15 residues. Germline CDR1 and CDR2: SGHDT and YYEEEE. CDR3 in DNA: TGTGCCAGCAGCCCGACAGGGGGCGCCATGAATGAGCAGTTCTTC. It is translated as CASSPTGGAMNEQFF.

J is TRBJ1-4 and V is TRBV5-1; 7 positions match TRBD1. V trimming: 4 bases; J trimming: 8 bases; junction bases outside the gene matches: 5. Germline assignment: CDR1 SGHRS and CDR2 YFSETQ. The CDR3 is 13 residues long. The CDR3 DNA reads as TGCGCCAGCAGCAGGGGGCGAACCGAAAAACTGTTTTTT. Its protein product is CASSRGRTEKLFF.